Below, 5 T cell receptor beta chains from the same sample are listed, as sequenced in a study of cytomegalovirus exposure and HLA in healthy donors. This PCR relied on a set of 60 Vbeta primers and 13 Jbeta primers. Produced via immunoSEQ multiplex PCR; TCRdb's table is partial and in-frame only. This table has some 140,000 clones, about 80% appearing once. The sequenced sample was PBMCs. These receptors were collected from a man younger than 45 in good health and CMV-seropositive.

The chain recombines TRBV2 with TRBJ2-7; 12 bases agree with TRBD2. CDR3 length: 15 residues. Unmatched junction bases numbered 6, after V lost 6 bases and J lost 3 bases. Germline CDR1 and CDR2: SNHLY and FYNNEI. The CDR3 bases are TGTGCCAGCAGACCACTAGCGGGAGGCGGCTACGAGCAGTACTTC. This codes for CASRPLAGGGYEQYF.

The rearrangement uses TRBV13 and TRBJ2-7; TRBD2 matches at 10 bases. The CDR3 sequence is 15 residues long. Per germline, CDR1 PRHDT and CDR2 FYEKMQ (reference sequence). With 6 bases clipped from V and 1 base from J, the junction kept 6 bases outside the gene matches. CDR3 loop: CASRRGLAESYEQYF. CDR3 bases: TGTGCCAGCAGGCGCGGACTAGCGGAATCCTACGAGCAGTACTTC.

This clone was observed a single time. The rearrangement uses TRBV5-4 and TRBJ2-5; 10 bases are shared with TRBD2. V was pared by 2 bases and J by 9 bases, with 10 bases of the junction left unmatched. Germline values: CDR1 SGHNT, CDR2 YYREEE (reference sequence). The CDR3 consists of 15 residues. DNA of the CDR3: TGTGCCAGCAGCTTCGGACTAGCGGACCGCGCGGCCCAGTACTTC. Protein: CASSFGLADRAAQYF.

DNA of the CDR3: TGTGCCAGCAGAGCGGGACAGGGAAGTTCAATGAACACTGAAGCTTTCTTT. Translating gives CASRAGQGSSMNTEAFF. The chain recombines TRBV11-2 with TRBJ1-1; TRBD1 agrees at 9 bases. V was pared by 6 bases and J by 0 bases, with 11 bases of the junction left unmatched. The CDR3 is 17 amino acids. Germline assignment: CDR1 SGHAT and CDR2 FQNNGV.

V is TRBV19 and J is TRBJ2-3; D gene ambiguous. Trimming removed 1 base from V and 0 bases from J, with 11 bases in between. Germline V CDR1 and CDR2: LNHDA, SQIVND (reference sequence). The CDR3 length is 16 residues. CDR3 nucleotide sequence: TGTGCCAGTAGTATAGGCGGATCATCTAGCACAGATACGCAGTATTTT. It yields the protein CASSIGGSSSTDTQYF.